This TCR beta chain was sequenced in a study of memory CD4+ T cells and cytomegalovirus serostatus. Study context: Healthy Belgian adult donors included nine or ten CMV-positive and about two dozen CMV-negative people. Study-wide results and limits: About 40% of the roughly 150 known CMV-associated TCRbeta sequences appeared in CD4+ memory.

Per the study methods: Out-of-frame sequences were removed, leaving about 2,300,000 distinct TCRbeta sequences. Assay: immunoSEQ multiplex PCR; the TCRdb copy retains only in-frame clones and omits some. Clone size and the V and J calls come from that table; the DNA yielded D and trimming. The table shows approximately 46,000 clones, with about 74% occurring only once. Germline V gene lookup returns CDR1 SEHNR and CDR2 FQNEAQ (reference sequence). Trimming removed 5 bases at V and 0 bases at J, with 12 bases between. The length of the CDR3 is 15 residues. With regard to this clone: Its antigen remains unknown.

The sort gate was single viable CD3+CD4+CD8-CD45RO+ cells for memory CD4+ T cells. Total CD4+ T cells were enriched by CD4 positive selection. This TCR derives from an adult in good health and CMV-seropositive. The sample taken for sequencing was memory CD4+ T cells from blood. The chain uses TRBV7-9 and TRBJ2-3; the D call may be TRBD1 or TRBD2 (6 bases each). DNA of the CDR3: TGTGCCAGCAGCCCCACAGGGACTAGCACAGATACGCAGTATTTT. Its translation is CASSPTGTSTDTQYF.